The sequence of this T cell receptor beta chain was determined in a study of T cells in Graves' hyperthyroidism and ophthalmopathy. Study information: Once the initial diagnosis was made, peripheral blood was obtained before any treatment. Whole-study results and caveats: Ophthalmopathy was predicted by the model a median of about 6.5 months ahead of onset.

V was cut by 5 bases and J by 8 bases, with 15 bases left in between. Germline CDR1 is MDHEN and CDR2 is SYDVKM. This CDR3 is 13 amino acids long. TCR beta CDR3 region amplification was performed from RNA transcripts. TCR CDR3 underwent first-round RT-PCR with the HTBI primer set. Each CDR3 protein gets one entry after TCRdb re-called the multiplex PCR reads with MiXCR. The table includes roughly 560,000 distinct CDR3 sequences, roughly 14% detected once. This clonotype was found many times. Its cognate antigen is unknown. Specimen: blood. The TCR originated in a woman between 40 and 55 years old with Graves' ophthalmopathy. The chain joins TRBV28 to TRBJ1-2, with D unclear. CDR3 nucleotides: TGTGCCAGCAGTCCCGACCGGGTTAGGGGCTACACCTTC. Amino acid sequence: CASSPDRVRGYTF.